The clone carrying this TCR beta chain was detected many times. Antigen specificity is unknown. These data originate in a study of neurological immune-mediated disorders. Study in general: Multiple sclerosis patients numbered approximately 35, with around 31 relapsing-remitting and 3 secondary progressive.

CDR1 is SGHRS, CDR2 YFSETQ, per germline. Deletions cut 4 bases from V and 2 bases from J, with 10 bases between. CDR3 length: 14 residues. cDNA was made by 5'RACE with 10-nucleotide random UMIs. Using its own MiXCR run on the 5' RACE reads, TCRdb lists one record per CDR3 protein. The sample holds fewer than 85,000 distinct CDR3 sequences, 4.3% seen once. Time point noted: longitudinal time-point 3. Study-wide findings and caveats: Phylogenetic grouping assigned the repertoires of 18 of 34 multiple sclerosis patients to a single related-CDR3 cluster, representing a possible signature. Falling below healthy controls, multiple sclerosis showed the least TCR clonal expansion, while HTLV-1-associated myelopathy showed the most.

This receptor was obtained from a woman in her sixties or seventies with multiple sclerosis. Sequenced: PBMCs. This chain uses TRBV5-1 with TRBJ2-1, with D perhaps TRBD2 (6 bases). DNA of the CDR3: TGCGCCAGCAGCCGGGACTCCGCCTACAATGAGCAGTTCTTC. Residues: CASSRDSAYNEQFF.